The following is a T cell receptor beta chain sequence with its context. The antigen remains undetermined. The sample is drawn from a study of cytomegalovirus exposure and HLA in healthy donors. The study's findings and limits: Cytomegalovirus association was assigned to around 150 TCR beta chains.

The primer mix had 60 Vbeta and 13 Jbeta primers. The repertoire was sequenced with immunoSEQ multiplex PCR; TCRdb's copy has only in-frame clones and lacks some. The repertoire holds 200,000 or so clones, with around 80% as singletons. CDR3 length equals 11 residues. V shed 8 bases and J shed 5 bases, with 9 bases lying between them. Germline lookup yields CDR1 MNHNS and CDR2 SASEGT. The rearrangement links TRBV6-1 to TRBJ2-5; D uncertain. The source of this sequence is a man between 35 and 55 years old in good health and CMV-seropositive. Source material: PBMCs. The CDR3 here is CASLDSETQYF. DNA for the CDR3: TGTGCCAGCCTTGACTCGGAGACCCAGTACTTC.